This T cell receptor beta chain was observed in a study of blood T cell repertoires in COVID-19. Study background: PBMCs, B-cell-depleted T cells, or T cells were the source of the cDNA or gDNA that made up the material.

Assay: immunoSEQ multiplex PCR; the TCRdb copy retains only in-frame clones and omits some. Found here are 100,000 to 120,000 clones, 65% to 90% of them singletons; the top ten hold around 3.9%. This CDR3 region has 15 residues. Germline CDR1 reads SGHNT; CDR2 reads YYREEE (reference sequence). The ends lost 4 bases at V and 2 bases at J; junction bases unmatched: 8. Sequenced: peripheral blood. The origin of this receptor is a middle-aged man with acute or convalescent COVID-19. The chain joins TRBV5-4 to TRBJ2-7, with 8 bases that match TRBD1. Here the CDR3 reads CASSARTGQPYEQYF. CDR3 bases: TGTGCCAGCAGCGCCCGGACAGGGCAACCCTACGAGCAGTACTTC.